This passage covers 32 T cell receptor beta chains from one sample sequenced in a study of shared clonotypes between healthy human individuals. Profiled with immunoSEQ multiplex PCR; TCRdb holds only in-frame clones, not every one. The sample holds around 1.9 million clones, approximately 92% seen once. CD8 cells classed as naive were CD45RO-negative and positively selected for CCR7, excluding terminally differentiated effector memory CD45RA+ cells. Sample: naive CD8+ T cells from PBMCs. These receptors originate from a man aged 18 to 29 in good health. Some clones in this sample may be carry-over from other donors' samples.

This clone came up once. The chain employs TRBV25-1 and TRBJ2-7; 8 bases are shared with TRBD2. CDR3 length: 10 amino acids. With 5 bases clipped from V and 11 bases from J, the junction kept 2 bases outside the gene matches. Germline CDR1 and CDR2: MGHDK and SYGVNS. The CDR3 sequence is CASSPGGKYF. The DNA for the CDR3 is TGTGCCAGCAGTCCGGGGGGGAAGTACTTC.

The chain links TRBV5-1 to TRBJ2-1, with 10 bases matching TRBD1. The ends lost 3 bases at V and 3 bases at J; junction bases unmatched: 6. Germline CDR1 SGHRS, CDR2 YFSETQ. CDR3 length: 16 amino acids. The CDR3 DNA follows: TGCGCCAGCAGCTGGGAAGACAGGGGGCTCTACAATGAGCAGTTCTTC. Encoded protein: CASSWEDRGLYNEQFF.

Details on this clone: Other DNA variants within this sample encode the same CDR3. The chain couples TRBV28 to TRBJ2-5, with D uncertain. V was trimmed by 3 bases and J by 2 bases, leaving 1 base between them. Looked up from germline, CDR1 is MDHEN and CDR2 is SYDVKM. The length of the CDR3 is 11 residues. The DNA for the CDR3 is TGTGCCAGCAGTTTGCAAGAGACCCAGTACTTC. Protein product: CASSLQETQYF.

V is TRBV29-1 and J is TRBJ1-1; TRBD1 might be the D (5 bases). The CDR3 runs 13 residues. V was cut by 0 bases and J by 2 bases, with 7 bases left in between. Looked up from germline, CDR1 is SQVTM and CDR2 is ANQGSEA. CDR3: CSVEDGGNTEAFF. The CDR3 coding sequence is TGCAGCGTTGAAGACGGGGGTAACACTGAAGCTTTCTTT.

The chain joins TRBV7-9 to TRBJ2-1; no firm D call. Germline CDR1 and CDR2: SEHNR and FQNEAQ (reference sequence). The CDR3 spans 13 residues. The V end was cut by 5 bases, the J end by 12 bases, with 17 bases between. The DNA of the CDR3 is TGTGCCAGCAGCCCCCCCCAGCCGCTTGGGCAGTTCTTC. It translates to CASSPPQPLGQFF.

J is TRBJ2-7 and V is TRBV5-4; D may be TRBD2 (7 bases). Germline lookup yields CDR1 SGHNT and CDR2 YYREEE (reference sequence). This CDR3 comprises 16 residues. The V and J ends lost 4 bases and 2 bases respectively, with 19 bases between them. In DNA, the CDR3 is TGTGCCAGCAGCCAGACGGGGGCGGGGGCAACCTACGAGCAGTACTTC. As protein: CASSQTGAGATYEQYF.

V is TRBV5-1 and J is TRBJ2-7, with 9 bases aligning to TRBD2. Germline assignment: CDR1 SGHRS and CDR2 YFSETQ. Trimming removed 1 base from V and 2 bases from J; junction bases left unmatched: 4. The CDR3 consists of 15 residues. DNA for the CDR3: TGCGCCAGCAGCTTGAACCTAGCGGGGCCCTACGAGCAGTACTTC. Its protein is CASSLNLAGPYEQYF.

This chain uses TRBV27 with TRBJ2-1; possible D gene TRBD2, 6 bases. The CDR3 extends over 13 amino acids. V lost 7 bases to trimming and J lost 0 bases, with 7 bases between them. Germline CDR1 and CDR2: MNHEY and SMNVEV (reference sequence). The CDR3 sequence: CASIAASYNEQFF. For the CDR3, the DNA is TGTGCCAGCATAGCGGCCTCCTACAATGAGCAGTTCTTC.

The V call is TRBV5-6, the J call TRBJ2-7; the D is unclear. This CDR3 is built from 14 residues. V was clipped by 1 base and J by 0 bases, with 8 bases between them. Looked up from germline, CDR1 is SGHDT and CDR2 is YYEEEE. DNA for the CDR3: TGTGCCAGCAGCTTGAGCCCATCCTCCTACGAGCAGTACTTC. Translating gives CASSLSPSSYEQYF.

The chain has TRBV7-8 and TRBJ1-1; D not resolved. The CDR3 is made up of 14 amino acids. Germline CDR1 reads SGHVS; CDR2 reads FQNEAQ. Trimming shortened V by 5 bases and J by 6 bases, and 16 bases separated the two germline ends. CDR3 sequence reads: CASSPRGVGSEAFF. CDR3 nucleotides: TGTGCCAGCAGCCCGCGAGGAGTAGGATCTGAAGCTTTCTTT.

This chain uses TRBV27 with TRBJ2-7; 8 bases fit TRBD1. V trimming: 6 bases; J trimming: 7 bases; junction bases outside the gene matches: 8. This CDR3 region has 13 residues. The V gene's germline CDR1 is MNHEY and CDR2 SMNVEV (reference sequence). The CDR3 loop reads CASRWTGMGEQYF. CDR3 nucleotide sequence: TGTGCCAGCAGGTGGACAGGGATGGGTGAGCAGTACTTC.

CDR3: CASSLNRGLIYEQYF. CDR3 sequence (DNA): TGTGCCAGCAGTCTGAACAGGGGGCTAATCTACGAGCAGTACTTC. The chain links TRBV6-6 to TRBJ2-7; 9 nucleotides align to TRBD1. Germline CDR1 reads MNHNY; CDR2 reads SVGAGI (reference sequence). V was pared by 5 bases and J by 3 bases, with 8 bases of the junction left unmatched. This CDR3 is built from 15 residues.

The V gene is TRBV18, the J gene TRBJ1-4; 8 bases agree with TRBD1. This CDR3 comprises 17 residues. The J segment lost 3 bases and the V segment lost 2 bases, leaving 8 bases of the junction unmatched. Germline V gene data show CDR1 as KGHSH and CDR2 as LQKENI. In DNA form, the CDR3 reads TGTGCCAGCTCACCAAATCGACAGGGGAGGGCTAATGAAAAACTGTTTTTT. As protein: CASSPNRQGRANEKLFF.

As to this clone: The sample contains more than one DNA sequence encoding this CDR3. This chain joins TRBV28 and TRBJ1-5; D is undetermined. Trimming stripped 2 bases from V and 6 bases from J, with 11 bases between. CDR3 size: 14 residues. CDR1 is MDHEN and CDR2 is SYDVKM in the germline V gene. In DNA form, the CDR3 reads TGTGCCAGCAGTTTAAGAGGATCCGGTCAGCCCCAGCATTTT. Its translation is CASSLRGSGQPQHF.

The table lists this clone with a count of one. The CDR3 loop reads CASSILRGPTDTQYF. The CDR3 nucleotides are TGTGCCAGCAGCATCTTGAGAGGGCCCACAGATACGCAGTATTTT. This chain joins TRBV11-2 and TRBJ2-3; D is possibly TRBD2 (5 bases). The CDR3 length is 15 residues. Trimming shortened V by 5 bases and J by 2 bases, and 14 bases separated the two germline ends. The germline V gene encodes CDR1 SGHAT and CDR2 FQNNGV.

The CDR3 DNA follows: TGTGCCAGCAGCGTAGTAGCCCACGGAGCTAACTATGGCTACACCTTC. It yields the protein CASSVVAHGANYGYTF. The V call is TRBV9, the J call TRBJ1-2; no definite D call. The V gene's germline CDR1 is SGDLS and CDR2 YYNGEE. The CDR3 has 16 amino acids. Trimming removed 0 bases at V and 0 bases at J, with 12 bases between.

This chain joins TRBV5-1 and TRBJ2-7, with D possibly being TRBD1 or TRBD2 (5 bases each). V lost 0 bases, J lost 3 bases, and 13 bases lay in between. CDR1 and CDR2 (germline): SGHRS, YFSETQ. The CDR3 spans 15 residues. In DNA form, the CDR3 reads TGCGCCAGCAGCTTGGCCGAGGGCAGGGTCTACGAGCAGTACTTC. This codes for CASSLAEGRVYEQYF.

This chain links TRBV11-2 with TRBJ2-1, with 9 positions matching TRBD2. This CDR3 spans 17 amino acids. V was clipped by 0 bases and J by 3 bases; unmatched bases: 6. Germline V gene lookup returns CDR1 SGHAT and CDR2 FQNNGV. The CDR3 protein is CASSLELAGTIYNEQFF. CDR3 in DNA: TGTGCCAGCAGCTTAGAGCTAGCGGGGACGATCTACAATGAGCAGTTCTTC.

The gene calls are TRBV7-3 and TRBJ2-5; D could derive from TRBD1 or TRBD2 (5 bases each). This CDR3 spans 17 amino acids. Trimming pared 4 bases from V and 2 bases from J, leaving 20 bases between. CDR1 SGHTA and CDR2 FQGTGA come from the germline V gene. In DNA, the CDR3 is TGTGCCAGCAGCTGGGGCCCAAGGGCTAGCCTACAAGAGACCCAGTACTTC. This encodes CASSWGPRASLQETQYF.

As for this clone: Other DNA sequences in this specimen translate into the identical CDR3. V is TRBV9 and J is TRBJ2-1, with D unclear. V lost 0 bases and J lost 10, with 8 bases in between. Germline loops: CDR1 SGDLS, CDR2 YYNGEE. CDR3 length equals 12 residues. The CDR3 spells CASSVGRNEQFF. DNA for the CDR3: TGTGCCAGCAGCGTAGGACGGAACGAGCAGTTCTTC.

This clone has just a few counts. This chain links TRBV29-1 with TRBJ1-2, with D hard to call. The CDR3 is made up of 14 amino acids. Germline-derived CDR1 and CDR2 are SQVTM and ANQGSEA. The ends were cut back, 4 bases at V and 7 bases at J, with 19 bases in the middle. In DNA form, the CDR3 reads TGCAGCGTTGGAGGTAGGACGGGAGACGCTGGCTACACCTTC. It translates to CSVGGRTGDAGYTF.

The V and J genes are TRBV29-1 and TRBJ1-2, with unresolved D. Germline values: CDR1 SQVTM, CDR2 ANQGSEA. The CDR3 extends over 15 amino acids. V lost 3 bases and J lost 0, with 14 bases in between. The CDR3 DNA follows: TGCAGCGTTGAGATCCCCAGATCACCTAACTATGGCTACACCTTC. It yields the protein CSVEIPRSPNYGYTF.

The genes are TRBV5-1 and TRBJ2-1; 8 positions match TRBD2. This CDR3 contains 19 residues. Trimming cost V 4 bases and J 4 bases; bases outside gene matches: 19. CDR1 SGHRS and CDR2 YFSETQ come from the germline V gene. DNA of the CDR3: TGCGCCAGCAGCCCGGGGAGGATGGTTCCGGGAGGGCCTTACAATGAGCAGTTCTTC. The encoded protein is CASSPGRMVPGGPYNEQFF.

V and J are TRBV5-1 and TRBJ1-3, with TRBD1 matching over 9 bases. CDR1 and CDR2 from the germline V gene are SGHRS and YFSETQ. V gave up 5 bases and J gave up 2 bases; unmatched junction bases: 8. This CDR3 is 16 amino acids long. CDR3 DNA sequence: TGCGCCAGCAGTCCCGGGACAGGGCTCGCTGGAAACACCATATATTTT. This codes for CASSPGTGLAGNTIYF. Full variable domain (remainder filled in from reference TRBV5-1 and TRBJ1-3): KAGVTQTPRYLIKTRGQQVTLSCSPISGHRSVSWYQQTPGQGLQFLFEYFSETQRNKGNFPGRFSGRQFSNSRSEMNVSTLELGDSALYLCASSPGTGLAGNTIYFGEGSWLTVV.

The chain has TRBV27 and TRBJ2-7; 9 positions agree with TRBD2. CDR1 is MNHEY, CDR2 SMNVEV, per germline (reference sequence). This CDR3 spans 15 amino acids. The ends lost 4 bases at V and 0 bases at J; junction bases unmatched: 4. CDR3 in amino acids: CASSSWREGSYEQYF. DNA for the CDR3: TGTGCCAGCAGTTCCTGGCGGGAGGGCTCCTACGAGCAGTACTTC.

A single count supports this clone. The chain combines TRBV27 with TRBJ2-1; 9 bases line up with TRBD2. CDR1 MNHEY and CDR2 SMNVEV come from the germline V gene (reference sequence). The CDR3 is 16 residues long. V gave up 1 base and J gave up 13 bases; unmatched junction bases: 14. This CDR3 reads CASSLYGGRAHGSQFF. CDR3 sequence (DNA): TGTGCCAGCAGTTTATATGGCGGGAGGGCCCACGGTTCTCAGTTCTTC.

The V and J genes are TRBV9 and TRBJ2-7, with TRBD2 matching 10 bases. The CDR3 sequence is 18 residues long. Germline V gene lookup returns CDR1 SGDLS and CDR2 YYNGEE. Trimming at V came to 4 bases and at J to 0 bases, leaving 13 bases not matched to a gene. The CDR3 spells CASSSGAGGPSSSYEQYF. CDR3 coding DNA: TGTGCCAGCAGCTCGGGAGCGGGAGGGCCCTCCAGCTCCTACGAGCAGTACTTC. The full variable domain, rest sourced from reference TRBV9 and TRBJ2-7, is DSGVTQTPKHLITATGQRVTLRCSPRSGDLSVYWYQQSLDQGLQFLIQYYNGEERAKGNILERFSAQQFPDLHSELNLSSLELGDSALYFCASSSGAGGPSSSYEQYFGPGTRLTVT.

A single count supports this clone. The chain carries TRBV27 and TRBJ1-2, with D possibly matching TRBD1 (5 bases). The CDR3 totals 17 residues. Per germline, CDR1 MNHEY and CDR2 SMNVEV (reference sequence). V was shortened by 6 bases and J by 0 bases, with 20 bases between the two germline ends. The CDR3 region is CASRPRGGYNANYGYTF. The DNA for the CDR3 is TGTGCCAGCAGGCCCCGGGGGGGGTATAACGCTAACTATGGCTACACCTTC.

The chain is built from TRBV4-1 and TRBJ2-7; D is unclear. Germline V gene data show CDR1 as MGHRA and CDR2 as YSYEKL. Trimming shortened V by 0 bases and J by 3 bases, and 9 bases separated the two germline ends. There are 14 residues in the CDR3. The CDR3 coding sequence is TGCGCCAGCAGCCAAGACCCAGGCTACTACGAGCAGTACTTC. Protein: CASSQDPGYYEQYF.

The chain joins TRBV14 to TRBJ1-2, with 7 bases lining up with TRBD1. J lost 2 bases, V lost 4 bases, and 1 base had no gene match. Germline CDR1 SGHDN, CDR2 FVKESK. The CDR3 loop spans 13 amino acids. The CDR3 protein is CASSLTGNYGYTF. The CDR3 coding sequence is TGTGCCAGCAGCCTGACAGGGAACTATGGCTACACCTTC.

The chain uses TRBV18 and TRBJ1-1; TRBD1 agrees at 11 bases. CDR3 length: 17 residues. J was trimmed by 7 bases and V by 1 base; bases with no gene match: 11. CDR1 and CDR2 (germline): KGHSH, LQKENI. In nucleotides, the CDR3 is TGTGCCAGCTCACCACGGGGACAGGGGGACTGGGGGAGTGAAGCTTTCTTT. It codes for CASSPRGQGDWGSEAFF.

The V and J genes are TRBV5-1 and TRBJ2-7, with D perhaps TRBD1 or TRBD2 (5 bases each). This CDR3 region has 15 residues. Per the germline V gene, CDR1 is SGHRS and CDR2 is YFSETQ. Trimming removed 3 bases at V and 0 bases at J, with 13 bases between. Here the CDR3 reads CASSSQSGRSYEQYF. The CDR3 nucleotides are TGCGCCAGCAGCTCCCAATCGGGACGCTCCTACGAGCAGTACTTC.